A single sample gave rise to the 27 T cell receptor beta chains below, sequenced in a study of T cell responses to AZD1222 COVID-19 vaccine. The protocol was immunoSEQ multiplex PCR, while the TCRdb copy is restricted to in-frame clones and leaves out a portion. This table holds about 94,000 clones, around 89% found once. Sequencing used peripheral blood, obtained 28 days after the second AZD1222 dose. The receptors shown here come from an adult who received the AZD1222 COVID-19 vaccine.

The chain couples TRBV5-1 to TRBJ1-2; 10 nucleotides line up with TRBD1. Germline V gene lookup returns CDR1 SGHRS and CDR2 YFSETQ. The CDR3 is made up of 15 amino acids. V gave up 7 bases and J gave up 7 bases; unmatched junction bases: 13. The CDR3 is CASGGTGVSKTGYTF. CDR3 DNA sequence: TGCGCCAGCGGAGGGACAGGGGTGTCGAAGACTGGCTACACCTTC.

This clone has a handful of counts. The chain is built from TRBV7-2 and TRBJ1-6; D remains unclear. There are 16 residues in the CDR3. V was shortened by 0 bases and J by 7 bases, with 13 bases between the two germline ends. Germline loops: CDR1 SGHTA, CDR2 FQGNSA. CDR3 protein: CASSLAIGQRNSPLHF. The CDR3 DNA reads TGTGCCAGCAGCTTAGCGATAGGGCAGCGAAATTCACCCCTCCACTTT.

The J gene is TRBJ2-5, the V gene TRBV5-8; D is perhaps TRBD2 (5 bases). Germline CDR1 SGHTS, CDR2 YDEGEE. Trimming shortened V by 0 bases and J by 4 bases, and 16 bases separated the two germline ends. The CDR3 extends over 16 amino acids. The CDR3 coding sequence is TGTGCCAGCAGCTTGGCGGGTTTGATAGGGAGAGAGACCCAGTACTTC. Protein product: CASSLAGLIGRETQYF.

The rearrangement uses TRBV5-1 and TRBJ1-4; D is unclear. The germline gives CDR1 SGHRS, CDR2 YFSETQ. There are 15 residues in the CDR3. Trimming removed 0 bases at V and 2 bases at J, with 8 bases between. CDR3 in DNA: TGCGCCAGCAGCTTGGGGGCCGGCACTAATGAAAAACTGTTTTTT. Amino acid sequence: CASSLGAGTNEKLFF.

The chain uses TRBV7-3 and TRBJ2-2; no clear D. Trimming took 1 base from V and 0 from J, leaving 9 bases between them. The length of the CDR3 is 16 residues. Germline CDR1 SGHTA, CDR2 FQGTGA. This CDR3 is CASSLSGPPNTGELFF. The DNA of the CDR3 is TGTGCCAGCAGCTTAAGCGGCCCTCCGAACACCGGGGAGCTGTTTTTT.

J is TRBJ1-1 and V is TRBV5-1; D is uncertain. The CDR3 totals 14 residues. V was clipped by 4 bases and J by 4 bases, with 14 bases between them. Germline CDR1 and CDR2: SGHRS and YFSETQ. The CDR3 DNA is TGCGCCAGCAGCCTCCGGCCCGGGTTCACTGAAGCTTTCTTT. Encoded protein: CASSLRPGFTEAFF.

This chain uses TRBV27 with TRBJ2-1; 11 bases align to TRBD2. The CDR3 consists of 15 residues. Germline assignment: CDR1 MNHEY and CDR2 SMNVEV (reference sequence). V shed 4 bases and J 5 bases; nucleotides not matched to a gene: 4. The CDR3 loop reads CASSSGLAANNEQFF. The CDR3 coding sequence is TGTGCCAGCAGTTCGGGACTAGCGGCAAACAATGAGCAGTTCTTC.

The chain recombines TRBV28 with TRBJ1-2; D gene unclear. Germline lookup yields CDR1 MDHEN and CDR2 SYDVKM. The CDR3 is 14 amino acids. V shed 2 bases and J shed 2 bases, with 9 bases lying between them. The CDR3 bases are TGTGCCAGCAGTTTAAGCGACACCAACTATGGCTACACCTTC. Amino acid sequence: CASSLSDTNYGYTF.

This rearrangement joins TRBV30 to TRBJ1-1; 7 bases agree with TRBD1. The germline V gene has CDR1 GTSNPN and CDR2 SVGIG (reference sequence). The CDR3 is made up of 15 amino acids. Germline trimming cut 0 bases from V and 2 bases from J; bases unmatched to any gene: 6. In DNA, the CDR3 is TGTGCCTGGAGTGTATTGGGACAGCCTAACACTGAAGCTTTCTTT. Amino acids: CAWSVLGQPNTEAFF.

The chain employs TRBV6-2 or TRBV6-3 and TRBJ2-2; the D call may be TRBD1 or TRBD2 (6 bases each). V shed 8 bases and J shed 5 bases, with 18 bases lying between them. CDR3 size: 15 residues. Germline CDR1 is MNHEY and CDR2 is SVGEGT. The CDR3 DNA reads TGTGCCAGCCGCCGCGCCCAGGGGAGGACCGGGGAGCTGTTTTTT. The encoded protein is CASRRAQGRTGELFF.

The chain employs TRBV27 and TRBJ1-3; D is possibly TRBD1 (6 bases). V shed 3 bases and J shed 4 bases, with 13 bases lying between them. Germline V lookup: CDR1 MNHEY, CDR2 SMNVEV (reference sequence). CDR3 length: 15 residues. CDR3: CASSLFRGPGNTIYF. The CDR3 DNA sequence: TGTGCCAGCAGTTTGTTCAGGGGTCCCGGAAACACCATATATTTT.

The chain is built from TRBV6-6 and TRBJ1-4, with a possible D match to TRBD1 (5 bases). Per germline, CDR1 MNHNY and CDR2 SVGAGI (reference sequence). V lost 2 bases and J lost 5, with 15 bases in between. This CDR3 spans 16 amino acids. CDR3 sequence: CASSYLTGVLNEKLFF. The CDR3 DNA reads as TGTGCCAGCAGTTACCTAACAGGAGTCCTCAATGAAAAACTGTTTTTT.

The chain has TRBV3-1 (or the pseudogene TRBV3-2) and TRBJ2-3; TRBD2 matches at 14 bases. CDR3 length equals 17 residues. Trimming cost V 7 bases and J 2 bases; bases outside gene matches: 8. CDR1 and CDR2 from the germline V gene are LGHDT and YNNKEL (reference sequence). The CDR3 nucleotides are TGTGCCAGCACCCGACTAGCGGGAGGGCATATCACAGATACGCAGTATTTT. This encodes CASTRLAGGHITDTQYF.

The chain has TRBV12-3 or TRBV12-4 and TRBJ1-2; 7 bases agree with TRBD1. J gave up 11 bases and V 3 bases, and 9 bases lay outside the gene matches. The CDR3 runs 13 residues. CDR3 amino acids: CASSLSTGAGYTF. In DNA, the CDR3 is TGTGCCAGCAGTTTGTCCACAGGGGCCGGATACACCTTC.

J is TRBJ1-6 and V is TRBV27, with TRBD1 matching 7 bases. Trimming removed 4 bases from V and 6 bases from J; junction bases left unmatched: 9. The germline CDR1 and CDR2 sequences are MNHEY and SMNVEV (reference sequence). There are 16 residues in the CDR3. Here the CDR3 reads CASSSMTGRGNSPLHF. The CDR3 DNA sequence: TGTGCCAGCAGTTCCATGACAGGGAGGGGTAATTCACCCCTCCACTTT.

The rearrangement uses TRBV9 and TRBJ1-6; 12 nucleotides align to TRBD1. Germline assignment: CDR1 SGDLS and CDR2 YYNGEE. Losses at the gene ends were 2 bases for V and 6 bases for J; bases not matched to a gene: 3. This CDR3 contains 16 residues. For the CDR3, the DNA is TGTGCCAGCAGCGTCGGGACAGGGGGCGGTAATTCACCCCTCCACTTT. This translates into CASSVGTGGGNSPLHF. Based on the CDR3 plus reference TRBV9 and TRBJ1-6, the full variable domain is DSGVTQTPKHLITATGQRVTLRCSPRSGDLSVYWYQQSLDQGLQFLIQYYNGEERAKGNILERFSAQQFPDLHSELNLSSLELGDSALYFCASSVGTGGGNSPLHFGNGTRLTVT.

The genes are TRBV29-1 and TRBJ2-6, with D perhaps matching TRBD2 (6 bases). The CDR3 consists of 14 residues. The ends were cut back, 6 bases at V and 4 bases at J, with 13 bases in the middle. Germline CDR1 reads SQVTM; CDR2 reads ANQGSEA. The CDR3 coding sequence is TGCAGCGTGGGAGATCTAGCGGGGGCCAACGTCCTGACTTTC. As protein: CSVGDLAGANVLTF. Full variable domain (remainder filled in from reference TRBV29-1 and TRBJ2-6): SAVISQKPSRDICQRGTSLTIQCQVDSQVTMMFWYRQQPGQSLTLIATANQGSEATYESGFVIDKFPISRPNLTFSTLTVSNMSPEDSSIYLCSVGDLAGANVLTFGAGSRLTVL.

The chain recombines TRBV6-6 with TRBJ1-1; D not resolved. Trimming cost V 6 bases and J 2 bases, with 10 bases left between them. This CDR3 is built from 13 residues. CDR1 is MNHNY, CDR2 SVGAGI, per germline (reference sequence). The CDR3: CASRQDGNTEAFF. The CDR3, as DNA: TGTGCCAGCAGGCAGGACGGTAACACTGAAGCTTTCTTT.

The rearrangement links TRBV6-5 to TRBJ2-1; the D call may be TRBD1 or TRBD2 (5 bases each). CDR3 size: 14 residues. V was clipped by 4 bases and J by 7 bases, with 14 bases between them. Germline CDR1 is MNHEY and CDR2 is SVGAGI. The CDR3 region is CASSSPGPLNEQFF. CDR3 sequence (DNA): TGTGCCAGCAGTTCCCCGGGACCCTTGAATGAGCAGTTCTTC.

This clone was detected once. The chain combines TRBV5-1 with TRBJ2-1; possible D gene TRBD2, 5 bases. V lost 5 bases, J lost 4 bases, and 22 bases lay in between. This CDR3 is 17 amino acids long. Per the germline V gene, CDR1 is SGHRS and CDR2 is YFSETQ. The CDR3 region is CASRPIDPGNLYNEQFF. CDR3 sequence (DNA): TGCGCCAGCAGACCTATAGACCCGGGGAACCTTTACAATGAGCAGTTCTTC.

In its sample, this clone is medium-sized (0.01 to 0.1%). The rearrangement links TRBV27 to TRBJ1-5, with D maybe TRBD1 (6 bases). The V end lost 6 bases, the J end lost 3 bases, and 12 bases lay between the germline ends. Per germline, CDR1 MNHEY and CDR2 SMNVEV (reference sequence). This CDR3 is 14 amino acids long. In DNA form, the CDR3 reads TGTGCCAGCAGCGGAGGGGGGCACAATCAGCCCCAGCATTTT. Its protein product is CASSGGGHNQPQHF.

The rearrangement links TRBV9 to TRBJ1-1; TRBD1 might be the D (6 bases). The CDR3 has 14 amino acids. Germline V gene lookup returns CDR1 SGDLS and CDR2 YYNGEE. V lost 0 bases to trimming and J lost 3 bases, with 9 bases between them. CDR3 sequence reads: CASSVEQGYTEAFF. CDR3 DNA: TGTGCCAGCAGCGTAGAACAGGGATACACTGAAGCTTTCTTT.

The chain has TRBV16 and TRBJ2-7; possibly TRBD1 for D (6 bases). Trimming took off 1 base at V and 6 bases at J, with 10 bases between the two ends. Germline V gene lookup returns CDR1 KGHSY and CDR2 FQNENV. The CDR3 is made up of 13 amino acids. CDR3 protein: CASSQLTGLEQYF. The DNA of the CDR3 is TGTGCCAGCAGCCAATTAACAGGGCTCGAGCAGTACTTC.

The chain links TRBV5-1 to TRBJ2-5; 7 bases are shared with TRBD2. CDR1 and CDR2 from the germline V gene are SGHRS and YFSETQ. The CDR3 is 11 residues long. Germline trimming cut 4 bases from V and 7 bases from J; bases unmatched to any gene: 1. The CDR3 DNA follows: TGCGCCAGCAGCCAGCGGGGGACCCAGTACTTC. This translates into CASSQRGTQYF.

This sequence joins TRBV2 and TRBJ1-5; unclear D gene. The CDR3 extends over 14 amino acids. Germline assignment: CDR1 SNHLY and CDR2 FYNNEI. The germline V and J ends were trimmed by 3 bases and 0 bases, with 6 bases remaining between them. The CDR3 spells CASSETDSNQPQHF. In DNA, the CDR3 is TGTGCCAGCAGTGAGACGGATAGCAATCAGCCCCAGCATTTT.

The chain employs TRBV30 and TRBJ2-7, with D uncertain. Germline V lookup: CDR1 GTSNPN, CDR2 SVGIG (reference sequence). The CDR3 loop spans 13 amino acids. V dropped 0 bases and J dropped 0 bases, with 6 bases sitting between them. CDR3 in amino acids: CAWSVRHSYEQYF. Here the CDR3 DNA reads TGTGCCTGGAGTGTGCGACACTCCTACGAGCAGTACTTC.

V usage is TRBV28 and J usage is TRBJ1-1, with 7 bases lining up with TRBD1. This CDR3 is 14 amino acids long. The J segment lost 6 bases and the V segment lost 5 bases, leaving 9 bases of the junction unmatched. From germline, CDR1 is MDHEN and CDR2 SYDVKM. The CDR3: CASSIDRVIAEAFF. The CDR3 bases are TGTGCCAGCAGTATTGACAGGGTCATCGCTGAAGCTTTCTTT. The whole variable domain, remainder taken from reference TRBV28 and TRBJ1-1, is DVKVTQSSRYLVKRTGEKVFLECVQDMDHENMFWYRQDPGLGLRLIYFSYDVKMKEKGDIPEGYSVSREKKERFSLILESASTNQTSMYLCASSIDRVIAEAFFGQGTRLTVV.